This entry lists 8 T cell receptor beta chains sequenced from one sample in a study of T cell responses to AZD1222 COVID-19 vaccine. TCRdb's table, derived via immunoSEQ multiplex PCR, lists solely in-frame clones and lacks some. The sample holds 130,000 to 150,000 clones, approximately 91% seen once. The sequencing here drew on peripheral blood, taken 28 days after the second AZD1222 dose. The receptors shown here come from an adult who received the AZD1222 COVID-19 vaccine.

This sequence joins TRBV7-2 and TRBJ2-7; 7 bases match TRBD2. Per the germline V gene, CDR1 is SGHTA and CDR2 is FQGNSA. The CDR3 consists of 13 residues. The junction had 11 bases not matched to a gene; V was cut back by 5 bases and J by 10 bases. In DNA, the CDR3 is TGTGCCAGCAGCCCCGGGAGCGGGAAGCCTCAGTACTTC. The encoded protein is CASSPGSGKPQYF.

The rearrangement uses TRBV5-1 and TRBJ2-5; 10 positions match TRBD1. This CDR3 spans 16 amino acids. Unmatched junction bases numbered 8, after V lost 2 bases and J lost 4 bases. The germline V gene encodes CDR1 SGHRS and CDR2 YFSETQ. Written as DNA, the CDR3 is TGCGCCAGCAGCTTCAGACAGGGGGCAGTGCGAGAGACCCAGTACTTC. It codes for CASSFRQGAVRETQYF.

The genes are TRBV5-1 and TRBJ1-2, with 12 bases lining up with TRBD1. V was pared by 7 bases and J by 4 bases, with 8 bases of the junction left unmatched. CDR1 and CDR2 (germline): SGHRS, YFSETQ. The CDR3 contains 15 residues. The CDR3 loop is CASSGTGGAGYGYTF. CDR3 DNA sequence: TGCGCCAGCTCGGGGACAGGGGGCGCGGGCTATGGCTACACCTTC.

The genes are TRBV6-6 and TRBJ2-1, with 9 bases lining up with TRBD1. The V and J ends lost 8 bases and 8 bases, in that order; junction bases with no gene match: 16. The CDR3 has 16 residues. CDR1 MNHNY and CDR2 SVGAGI come from the germline V gene (reference sequence). As DNA, the CDR3 is TGTGCCAGCGGGCGCCCCGGGACAGGGATTGTGGATGAGCAGTTCTTC. This gives the protein CASGRPGTGIVDEQFF.

The chain is built from TRBV30 and TRBJ2-1, with 8 bases aligning to TRBD2. The trim removed 5 bases at V and 7 bases at J, leaving 10 bases unmatched. This CDR3 has 14 residues. Germline lookup yields CDR1 GTSNPN and CDR2 SVGIG (reference sequence). This CDR3 reads CAWGGSGSMNEQFF. In DNA, the CDR3 is TGTGCCTGGGGTGGGAGCGGGAGTATGAATGAGCAGTTCTTC. The whole variable domain, filled in from reference TRBV30 and TRBJ2-1, reads SQTIHQWPATLVQPVGSPLSLECTVEGTSNPNLYWYRQAAGRGLQLLFYSVGIGQISSEVPQNLSASRPQDRQFILSSKKLLLSDSGFYLCAWGGSGSMNEQFFGPGTRLTVL.

The gene calls are TRBV5-4 and TRBJ2-2; the D is unclear. The V gene lost 3 bases and the J gene lost 0 bases, with 9 bases spanning the gap. The CDR3 is 15 residues long. The germline V gene has CDR1 SGHNT and CDR2 YYREEE (reference sequence). The CDR3 here is CASSSRSANTGELFF. CDR3 sequence (DNA): TGTGCCAGCAGCTCAAGGAGCGCGAACACCGGGGAGCTGTTTTTT. The full variable domain, in which reference TRBV5-4 and TRBJ2-2 provide the parts outside the CDR3, is ETGVTQSPTHLIKTRGQQVTLRCSSQSGHNTVSWYQQALGQGPQFIFQYYREEENGRGNFPPRFSGLQFPNYSSELNVNALELDDSALYLCASSSRSANTGELFFGEGSRLTVL.

This chain uses TRBV5-1 with TRBJ1-2, with a weak D call TRBD1 (6 bases). CDR1 is SGHRS, CDR2 YFSETQ, per germline. The ends were cut back, 0 bases at V and 8 bases at J, with 8 bases in the middle. The CDR3 spans 12 residues. This CDR3 is CASSLDREGYTF. In nucleotides, the CDR3 is TGCGCCAGCAGCTTGGACAGGGAGGGCTACACCTTC.

V is TRBV19 and J is TRBJ1-1, with 7 bases fitting TRBD1. The CDR3 is made up of 14 amino acids. Germline V gene data show CDR1 as LNHDA and CDR2 as SQIVND (reference sequence). V trimming: 5 bases; J trimming: 4 bases; junction bases outside the gene matches: 7. CDR3 nucleotides: TGTGCCAGTAGTCGCATAGGGGGCTCCACTGAAGCTTTCTTT. Protein product: CASSRIGGSTEAFF.